The 3 T cell receptor beta chains reported below all come from one sample, sequenced in a study of T cell clonality in common variable immunodeficiency. Data came from immunoSEQ multiplex PCR; TCRdb stores just in-frame clones and leaves some out. The table lists tens of thousands of clones, with no singletons. Sequencing was performed on peripheral blood mononuclear cells. The receptor source for this set is a person aged 18 to 75 in good health.

There are many counts of this clone. The read finishes 3 residues shy of the CDR3 end, and the germline J gene is used to complete it. The chain combines TRBV2 with TRBJ2-3, with 8 bases aligning to TRBD2. Germline V lookup: CDR1 SNHLY, CDR2 FYNNEI. This CDR3 is built from 14 residues. J lost 4 bases, V lost 5 bases, and 5 bases had no gene match. The covered CDR3 bases are TGTGCCAGCAGTCCGGGACTAGGCTCAGATACG. This sequence encodes CASSPGLGSDT. The complete CDR3 protein is CASSPGLGSDTQYF.

The table lists this clone with many counts. The DNA ends 3 residues before the CDR3 does, and the rest of the CDR3 is filled in from the germline J gene. V usage is TRBV5-4 and J usage is TRBJ2-1; TRBD2 aligns across 9 bases. The CDR3 has 16 amino acids. With V trimmed by 2 bases and J by 0 bases, 3 bases remained unmatched. Germline V gives CDR1 SGHNT, CDR2 YYREEE (reference sequence). The sequenced part of the CDR3 DNA is TGTGCCAGCAGCTTCACGGGACTAGCCTCCTACAATGAG. Encoded protein: CASSFTGLASYNE. The whole CDR3 is CASSFTGLASYNEQFF.

CDR3 loop: CASSSRGDGYTF. The sequenced part of the CDR3 DNA is TGTGCCAGCAGCTCCAGGGGAGATGGC. The chain has TRBV11-3 and TRBJ1-2; D is possibly TRBD1 (6 bases). The read stops 3 residues short of the end of the CDR3; the missing end is completed from the germline J gene. Germline V lookup: CDR1 SGHNT, CDR2 YENEEA. V was pared by 4 bases and J by 6 bases, with 9 bases between. CDR3 length: 12 amino acids.